The 17 T cell receptor beta chains listed next were all sequenced from one sample in a study of OX40 agonist ivuxolimab in advanced cancers. Only in-frame clones appear in the TCRdb table, and some are missing; sequencing was by immunoSEQ multiplex PCR. The sample carries more than 75,000 clones, about 85% recorded once. The sequenced sample was CD4+ or CD8+ T cells sorted from blood, obtained in a trial of the OX40 agonist ivuxolimab. The receptors derive from an adult with an advanced solid tumor such as melanoma, head and neck, liver or kidney cancer.

The chain combines TRBV21-1 with TRBJ2-7; the D call TRBD2 from the table was never checked on the DNA. TRBV21-1 is a listed pseudogene. This CDR3 is built from 11 residues. CDR3 DNA sequence: TGTGCCAGCCCCCTCGGCGGCGAGCAGTACGTC. Its translation: CASPLGGEQYV.

In its sample, this clone was seen a few times. The CDR3 is CASSARVRQPQHF. The CDR3 DNA reads as TGTGCCAGCAGTGCACGGGTCAGGCAGCCCCAGCATTTT. The V call is TRBV2, the J call TRBJ1-5; D gene unclear. Trimming stripped 4 bases from V and 7 bases from J, with 11 bases between. This CDR3 contains 13 residues. Looked up from germline, CDR1 is SNHLY and CDR2 is FYNNEI.

In DNA, the CDR3 is TGTGCCAGCAGCCCGGGACTGAATTCACCCCTCCACTTT. Residues: CASSPGLNSPLHF. The rearrangement links TRBV7-9 to TRBJ1-6; D may be TRBD1 (5 bases). The germline V gene has CDR1 SEHNR and CDR2 FQNEAQ (reference sequence). V lost 5 bases, J lost 7 bases, and 9 bases lay in between. CDR3 size: 13 residues.

V gene TRBV19 combines with J gene TRBJ1-3; D uncertain. Trimming left V 0 bases short and J 2 bases short, with 5 bases between. This CDR3 spans 14 amino acids. From germline, CDR1 is LNHDA and CDR2 SQIVND (reference sequence). The CDR3 DNA is TGTGCCAGTAGTATAGACTCAACTGGAAACACCATATATTTT. As protein: CASSIDSTGNTIYF.

The gene calls are TRBV6-5 and TRBJ2-7, with TRBD2 identical over 8 bases. This CDR3 has 15 residues. The V segment lost 5 bases and the J segment 1 base; nucleotides outside the gene matches: 7. CDR1 MNHEY and CDR2 SVGAGI come from the germline V gene. The CDR3 coding sequence is TGTGCCAGCAGTCTAACTAGCGGACTGTCCTACGAGCAGTACTTC. Translating it yields CASSLTSGLSYEQYF.

This rearrangement joins TRBV7-6 to TRBJ2-5; 7 nucleotides match TRBD2. The CDR3 consists of 15 residues. The V gene end was trimmed by 5 bases and the J gene end by 4 bases; junction bases not matched to a gene: 10. CDR1 and CDR2 from the germline V gene are SGHVS and FNYEAQ. This CDR3 is CASSRRGGSLETQYF. The CDR3, as DNA: TGTGCCAGCAGCCGTCGCGGCGGGAGTCTAGAGACCCAGTACTTC.

The rearrangement uses TRBV25-1 and TRBJ2-3; 10 bases map to TRBD1. The ends lost 4 bases at V and 4 bases at J; junction bases unmatched: 5. The CDR3 has 15 residues. Germline V lookup: CDR1 MGHDK, CDR2 SYGVNS. The CDR3 nucleotides are TGTGCCAGCAGTGTCCTCGGACAGGGGGCAGATACGCAGTATTTT. This codes for CASSVLGQGADTQYF.

This clone was recorded only once. J is TRBJ1-3 and V is TRBV10-1; 10 bases map to TRBD1. This CDR3 spans 16 amino acids. In germline, CDR1 is WNHNN, CDR2 SYGVQD (reference sequence). Trimming cost V 3 bases and J 4 bases; bases outside gene matches: 6. The CDR3 loop is CASSDGDRGTGNTIYF. In nucleotides, the CDR3 is TGCGCCAGCAGTGATGGGGACAGGGGAACGGGAAACACCATATATTTT.

V and J are TRBV10-2 and TRBJ2-1, with 11 bases that match TRBD2. V shed 6 bases and J 7 bases; nucleotides not matched to a gene: 8. This CDR3 region has 15 residues. In germline, CDR1 is WSHSY, CDR2 SAAADI. CDR3 protein: CASRATSGGWNEQFF. The CDR3 DNA reads TGCGCCAGCAGGGCTACTAGCGGGGGATGGAATGAGCAGTTCTTC.

The J gene is TRBJ2-5, the V gene TRBV28, with D perhaps assigned TRBD1 or TRBD2 (5 bases each). Germline V lookup: CDR1 MDHEN, CDR2 SYDVKM. V lost 2 bases to trimming and J lost 4 bases, with 8 bases between them. This CDR3 spans 13 amino acids. CDR3 in DNA: TGTGCCAGCAGTTTACGGGGCCTAGAGACCCAGTACTTC. Translation: CASSLRGLETQYF.

This chain links TRBV6-5 with TRBJ1-5, with 7 nucleotides matching TRBD1. The V and J ends lost 5 bases and 5 bases, in that order; junction bases with no gene match: 6. From germline, CDR1 is MNHEY and CDR2 SVGAGI. The CDR3 spans 14 residues. Here the CDR3 DNA reads TGTGCCAGCAGTGAACAGGGGTGGTATCAGCCCCAGCATTTT. Translated: CASSEQGWYQPQHF.

The J gene is TRBJ1-3, the V gene TRBV19; the D gene is possibly TRBD1 (5 bases). Germline V gives CDR1 LNHDA, CDR2 SQIVND (reference sequence). V was cut by 6 bases and J by 0 bases, with 9 bases left in between. The CDR3 runs to 14 residues. The CDR3 DNA sequence: TGTGCCAGTAGGTCCGGGGGCTCTGGAAACACCATATATTTT. It translates to CASRSGGSGNTIYF.

The V and J genes are TRBV13 and TRBJ2-4, with TRBD2 identical over 7 bases. V shed 6 bases, J shed 5 bases, and the junction held 7 bases outside the gene matches. Per germline, CDR1 PRHDT and CDR2 FYEKMQ (reference sequence). The CDR3 has 14 residues. CDR3 in DNA: TGTGCCAGCAGTTCACGGGGGGACCAAAACATTCAGTACTTC. This sequence encodes CASSSRGDQNIQYF.

The chain recombines TRBV9 with TRBJ2-1, with unresolved D. Between the trimmed V and J ends, which lost 2 bases and 7 bases, there was a span of 16 bases. CDR1 is SGDLS and CDR2 is YYNGEE in the germline V gene. The CDR3 is 15 amino acids. CDR3 sequence reads: CASSVAGSWVNEQFF. In DNA, the CDR3 is TGTGCCAGCAGCGTCGCCGGAAGTTGGGTGAATGAGCAGTTCTTC.

The chain links TRBV10-3 to TRBJ2-1; maybe TRBD2 (6 bases). The length of the CDR3 is 18 residues. CDR1 ENHRY and CDR2 SYGVKD come from the germline V gene. V lost 4 bases to trimming and J lost 7 bases, with 26 bases between them. The CDR3 region has the DNA TGTGCCATCAGTGCCATCCCCGGGGGAGCATCTAGGACGAATGAGCAGTTCTTC. Amino acids: CAISAIPGGASRTNEQFF.

The chain employs TRBV18 and TRBJ2-7; the D gene is possibly TRBD1 (6 bases). The V end lost 6 bases, the J end lost 0 bases, and 12 bases lay between the germline ends. The CDR3 spans 14 residues. Germline-derived CDR1 and CDR2 are KGHSH and LQKENI. The DNA for the CDR3 is TGTGCCAGCTCTAGGACAGCGAGCTCCTACGAGCAGTACGTC. Its protein product is CASSRTASSYEQYV.

The chain carries TRBV2 and TRBJ2-7; TRBD2 agrees at 7 bases. Trimming took 7 bases from V and 7 from J; bases not matched to a gene: 10. Germline values: CDR1 SNHLY, CDR2 FYNNEI. The CDR3 has 13 amino acids. CDR3 DNA sequence: TGTGCCAGCACTCGGGGGAGGGGTGGAGAGCAGTACTTC. Translated, it gives CASTRGRGGEQYF.